Below, 20 T cell receptor beta chains from the same sample are listed, as sequenced in a study of blood T cell repertoires in COVID-19. Some clones are missing from TCRdb's copy, which holds only in-frame ones; the method was immunoSEQ multiplex PCR. The table shows hundreds of thousands of clones, with around 87% occurring only once. The material sequenced was peripheral blood. These receptors were taken from a woman aged 60-75 years with COVID-19, enrolled during active disease.

This chain connects TRBV6-5 to TRBJ2-7, with TRBD2 identical over 8 bases. Germline loops: CDR1 MNHEY, CDR2 SVGAGI. The junction had 7 bases not matched to a gene; V was cut back by 10 bases and J by 2 bases. There are 13 residues in the CDR3. The CDR3, as DNA: TGTGCCACCTCGGGGGGGTTTGCCTACGAGCAGTACTTC. Its protein product is CATSGGFAYEQYF.

The CDR3 loop is CASGTGVYGYTF. DNA for the CDR3: TGTGCCAGCGGGACAGGGGTGTATGGCTACACCTTC. The chain links TRBV19 to TRBJ1-2; 10 nucleotides line up with TRBD1. Germline CDR1 is LNHDA and CDR2 is SQIVND (reference sequence). This CDR3 is 12 amino acids long. V lost 9 bases, J lost 5 bases, and 3 bases stayed unmatched.

This clone was observed a handful of times. The rearrangement uses TRBV7-9 and TRBJ1-2, with 9 bases that match TRBD1. CDR1 is SEHNR and CDR2 is FQNEAQ in the germline V gene (reference sequence). The J segment lost 4 bases and the V segment lost 5 bases, leaving 14 bases of the junction unmatched. CDR3 length: 17 amino acids. CDR3 sequence reads: CASSGSTLLGQGYGYTF. For the CDR3, the DNA is TGTGCCAGCAGCGGATCAACTTTACTGGGACAGGGCTATGGCTACACCTTC.

The chain uses TRBV2 and TRBJ2-5; 9 nucleotides match TRBD1. The CDR3 contains 16 residues. V shed 4 bases and J 5 bases; nucleotides not matched to a gene: 11. Germline values: CDR1 SNHLY, CDR2 FYNNEI. This chain's CDR3 is CASSAGTGWERETQYF. The CDR3 region has the DNA TGTGCCAGCAGTGCCGGGACAGGGTGGGAGAGGGAGACCCAGTACTTC. The full variable domain, its missing parts supplied by reference TRBV2 and TRBJ2-5, is EPEVTQTPSHQVTQMGQEVILRCVPISNHLYFYWYRQILGQKVEFLVSFYNNEISEKSEIFDDQFSVERPDGSNFTLKIRSTKLEDSAMYFCASSAGTGWERETQYFGPGTRLLVL.

Worth noting for this clone: The same CDR3 also results from other DNA sequences found in this sample. The rearrangement uses TRBV18 and TRBJ1-2, with 7 bases matching TRBD1. The germline CDR1 and CDR2 sequences are KGHSH and LQKENI. Trimming took 3 bases from V and 4 from J; bases not matched to a gene: 2. The length of the CDR3 is 13 residues. The CDR3 loop is CASSPGTVYGYTF. In DNA, the CDR3 is TGTGCCAGCTCACCCGGGACAGTCTATGGCTACACCTTC.

The rearrangement joins TRBV7-3 to TRBJ2-1, with 7 bases lining up with TRBD1. The germline gives CDR1 SGHTA, CDR2 FQGTGA. V gave up 0 bases and J gave up 8 bases; unmatched junction bases: 10. The CDR3 runs to 16 residues. The DNA of the CDR3 is TGTGCCAGCAGCTTAACCCGGGCCCAGGGGGTACATGAGCAGTTCTTC. Translating gives CASSLTRAQGVHEQFF.

J is TRBJ1-1 and V is TRBV6-5; the D is unclear. V lost 7 bases and J lost 1, with 10 bases in between. Looked up from germline, CDR1 is MNHEY and CDR2 is SVGAGI. The CDR3 sequence is 13 residues long. The CDR3 DNA reads as TGTGCCAGCAACTTACAGAGGAACACTGAAGCTTTCTTT. Translating gives CASNLQRNTEAFF.

The rearrangement joins TRBV11-2 to TRBJ2-7, with D possibly being TRBD1 (6 bases). The V gene's germline CDR1 is SGHAT and CDR2 FQNNGV. Trimming removed 2 bases at V and 0 bases at J, with 17 bases between. The CDR3 spans 17 residues. The CDR3 DNA follows: TGTGCCAGCAGCTTACCGAGCCGGGACATCTACTCCTACGAGCAGTACTTC. Translation: CASSLPSRDIYSYEQYF.

The chain's CDR3 is CASSSTGEQGEAFF. CDR3 nucleotides: TGCGCCAGCAGCTCTACAGGGGAACAGGGTGAAGCTTTCTTT. This chain uses TRBV5-1 with TRBJ1-1; 7 positions agree with TRBD1. V lost 3 bases and J lost 7; bases outside the gene matches: 9. CDR3 size: 14 residues. Germline loops: CDR1 SGHRS, CDR2 YFSETQ.

The V call is TRBV30, the J call TRBJ2-7, with D perhaps matching TRBD1 (5 bases). Germline CDR1 and CDR2: GTSNPN and SVGIG (reference sequence). Trimming removed 3 bases at V and 7 bases at J, with 19 bases between. The CDR3 runs to 14 residues. CDR3 region: CAWRGANLPREQYF. The CDR3 region has the DNA TGTGCCTGGAGAGGGGCGAATTTGCCGAGGGAGCAGTACTTC. The full variable domain, rest sourced from reference TRBV30 and TRBJ2-7, is SQTIHQWPATLVQPVGSPLSLECTVEGTSNPNLYWYRQAAGRGLQLLFYSVGIGQISSEVPQNLSASRPQDRQFILSSKKLLLSDSGFYLCAWRGANLPREQYFGPGTRLTVT.

V is TRBV2 and J is TRBJ2-3, with D perhaps TRBD2 (5 bases). Germline V gives CDR1 SNHLY, CDR2 FYNNEI. The CDR3 runs to 15 residues. Trimming pared 2 bases from V and 5 bases from J, leaving 14 bases between. The DNA of the CDR3 is TGTGCCAGCAGTGAACGAAGGAGCGGCAAAGATACGCAGTATTTT. Its protein product is CASSERRSGKDTQYF.

The V call is TRBV7-9, the J call TRBJ2-3; 8 positions agree with TRBD1. Trimming took 5 bases from V and 4 from J; bases not matched to a gene: 8. Per germline, CDR1 SEHNR and CDR2 FQNEAQ (reference sequence). The CDR3 sequence is 15 residues long. The CDR3 protein is CASSPPGQDSDTQYF. Here the CDR3 DNA reads TGTGCCAGCAGCCCGCCGGGACAGGATTCAGATACGCAGTATTTT.

This chain connects TRBV5-1 to TRBJ2-2; D possibly corresponds to TRBD1 (6 bases). The CDR3 is 16 residues long. CDR1 is SGHRS, CDR2 YFSETQ, per germline. V was shortened by 3 bases and J by 6 bases, with 18 bases between the two germline ends. The CDR3: CASSSSPGTLAGELFF. The CDR3 nucleotides are TGCGCCAGCAGCTCGAGCCCCGGGACATTGGCCGGGGAGCTGTTTTTT.

The V and J genes are TRBV19 and TRBJ1-2, with 8 nucleotides matching TRBD1. Germline lookup yields CDR1 LNHDA and CDR2 SQIVND (reference sequence). After removal of 4 bases from V and 1 base from J, the junction contained 5 bases not matched to a gene. CDR3 length: 15 amino acids. CDR3 DNA sequence: TGTGCCAGTAGTAGTATCGACAGGGGTAACTATGGCTACACCTTC. Amino acid sequence: CASSSIDRGNYGYTF.

The rearrangement joins TRBV18 to TRBJ2-5; 9 bases agree with TRBD1. Trimming removed 4 bases from V and 6 bases from J; junction bases left unmatched: 6. The CDR3 runs 14 residues. Looked up from germline, CDR1 is KGHSH and CDR2 is LQKENI. Written as DNA, the CDR3 is TGTGCCAGCTCACAAACGGGACAGGGTCAGACCCAGTACTTC. It yields the protein CASSQTGQGQTQYF.

The J gene is TRBJ2-3, the V gene TRBV5-1, with TRBD2 matching 7 bases. V lost 5 bases to trimming and J lost 3 bases; unmatched junction nucleotides: 9. The CDR3 spans 15 residues. CDR1 SGHRS and CDR2 YFSETQ come from the germline V gene. The CDR3 region has the DNA TGCGCCAGCAGTCGGGCTAGCGGAGAGACAGATACGCAGTATTTT. Amino acids: CASSRASGETDTQYF. Full variable domain (outside the CDR3, taken from reference TRBV5-1 and TRBJ2-3): KAGVTQTPRYLIKTRGQQVTLSCSPISGHRSVSWYQQTPGQGLQFLFEYFSETQRNKGNFPGRFSGRQFSNSRSEMNVSTLELGDSALYLCASSRASGETDTQYFGPGTRLTVL.

The chain uses TRBV27 and TRBJ2-1; 9 bases are a match to TRBD2. The CDR3 length is 15 residues. The germline gives CDR1 MNHEY, CDR2 SMNVEV (reference sequence). Trimming cost V 3 bases and J 9 bases; bases outside gene matches: 9. The CDR3 loop reads CASSFRLAGNPEQFF. The CDR3, as DNA: TGTGCCAGCAGTTTTCGGCTAGCGGGGAATCCTGAGCAGTTCTTC.

The chain links TRBV28 to TRBJ1-5; 9 bases match TRBD1. Losses at the gene ends were 6 bases for V and 0 bases for J; bases not matched to a gene: 12. Germline V gives CDR1 MDHEN, CDR2 SYDVKM. This CDR3 is built from 18 residues. The CDR3 DNA reads as TGTGCCAGCAGCCTAACCCGGGACAGGGCGTCTAGCAATCAGCCCCAGCATTTT. It yields the protein CASSLTRDRASSNQPQHF.

V and J are TRBV5-8 and TRBJ2-7; D not certain. V was clipped by 0 bases and J by 1 base, with 8 bases between them. This CDR3 is built from 14 residues. Looked up from germline, CDR1 is SGHTS and CDR2 is YDEGEE. CDR3 nucleotide sequence: TGTGCCAGCAGCTTGGGGCCCCATTCCTACGAGCAGTACTTC. Protein product: CASSLGPHSYEQYF.

The chain has TRBV6-5 and TRBJ1-1, with 8 bases aligning to TRBD1. V gave up 3 bases and J gave up 7 bases; unmatched junction bases: 4. Germline V lookup: CDR1 MNHEY, CDR2 SVGAGI. The CDR3 length is 13 residues. The CDR3 region has the DNA TGTGCCAGCAGTTATTACAGGGGGAATGAAGCTTTCTTT. Its translation: CASSYYRGNEAFF.